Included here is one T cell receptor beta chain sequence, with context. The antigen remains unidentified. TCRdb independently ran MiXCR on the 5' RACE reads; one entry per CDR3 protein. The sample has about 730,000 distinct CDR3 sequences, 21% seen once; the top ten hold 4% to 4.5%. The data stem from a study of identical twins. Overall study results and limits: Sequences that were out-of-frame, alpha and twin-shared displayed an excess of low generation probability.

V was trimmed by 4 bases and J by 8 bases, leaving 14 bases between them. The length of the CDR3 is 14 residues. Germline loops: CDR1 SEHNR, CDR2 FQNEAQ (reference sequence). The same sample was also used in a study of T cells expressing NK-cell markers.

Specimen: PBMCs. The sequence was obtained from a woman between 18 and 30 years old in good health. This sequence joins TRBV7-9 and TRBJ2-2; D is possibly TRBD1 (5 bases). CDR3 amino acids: CASSSMTDPGELFF. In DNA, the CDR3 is TGTGCCAGCAGCTCAATGACAGATCCTGGGGAGCTGTTTTTT.